The rows below give T cell receptor beta chains drawn from one sample of a study of identical twins. MiXCR was run by TCRdb on the 5' RACE reads, yielding one entry per CDR3 protein. The sample has some 1,600,000 distinct CDR3 sequences; less than 35% are singletons. Sequencing was performed on cord blood. Receptors were obtained from a newborn girl in good health. The CDR3 runs from the conserved cysteine through the conserved F or W. A D gene is named only where the DNA matches it firmly. The listing skips clone size in some rows; elsewhere it reads once, few, many or a size class.

V gene	clone size	D gene	J gene	CDR3 length	CDR3 DNA	CDR3 protein
TRBV29-1	-	TRBD2	TRBJ2-1	12	TGCAGCGCAGCAGGACTAGCGGGTGAGCGGTTCTTC	CSAAGLAGERFF
TRBV29-1	few	TRBD2	TRBJ2-3	14	TGCAGCGTGTGGACTAGCGGGGGGACAGATACGCAGTATTTT	CSVWTSGGTDTQYF
TRBV5-6	-	TRBD2	TRBJ2-3	17	TGTGCCAGCAGCATGCGGACTAGCGGGGGGAGCACAGATACGCAGTATTTT	CASSMRTSGGSTDTQYF
TRBV6-1	few	-	TRBJ1-1	12	TGTGCCAGCTCGGGGATTGGCACTGAAGCTTTCTTT	CASSGIGTEAFF
TRBV4-1	-	TRBD1	TRBJ2-3	18	TGCGCCAGCAGCCGCCTCCCGGTACCGGGACAGGGTCCAGATACGCAGTATTTT	CASSRLPVPGQGPDTQYF
TRBV2	-	-	TRBJ2-5	12	TGTGCCAGCAGTCGGGACGAGGGGACCCAGTACTTC	CASSRDEGTQYF
TRBV6-6	few	TRBD1	TRBJ2-7	17	TGTGCCAGCAGTTGCCTCCACGAGGGGACAGAGGGATACGAGCAGTACTTC	CASSCLHEGTEGYEQYF
TRBV24-1	few	-	TRBJ2-1	12	TGTGCCACCAGAGGCAGGAGCAATGAGCAGTTCTTC	CATRGRSNEQFF
TRBV3-1	few	-	TRBJ1-2	17	TGTGCCAGCAGCCAAGATGCGGTCTTTCTATCTAACTATGGCTACACCTTC	CASSQDAVFLSNYGYTF
TRBV20-1	-	-	TRBJ2-1	16	TGCAGTGCTAGAGCCGGGGGACCCAAGGGGTACAATGAGCAGTTCTTC	CSARAGGPKGYNEQFF
TRBV20-1	-	-	TRBJ2-7	14	TGCAGTGCTAGCAGGGGGGATCTTTCCTACGAGCAGTACTTC	CSASRGDLSYEQYF
TRBV30	few	-	TRBJ1-2	11	TGTGCCTGGAGTGACGGCTATGGCTACACCTTC	CAWSDGYGYTF
TRBV12-3/TRBV12-4	many	-	TRBJ1-2	14	TGTGCCAGCAGTTTAAGCAGGCGTAACTATGGCTACACCTTC	CASSLSRRNYGYTF
TRBV4-1	-	TRBD1	TRBJ1-1	15	TGCGCCAGCAGCCAGACGACAGGGTTGAACACTGAAGCTTTCTTT	CASSQTTGLNTEAFF
TRBV3-1	few	TRBD1	TRBJ2-5	15	TGTGCCAGCAGCCATCGGGACAGGGGAGAAGAGACCCAGTACTTC	CASSHRDRGEETQYF
TRBV2	-	TRBD2	TRBJ2-5	16	TGTGCCAGCAGTGAGAGGCGGGACTATAAACAAGAGACCCAGTACTTC	CASSERRDYKQETQYF
TRBV27	few	TRBD1	TRBJ2-3	14	TGTGCCAGCAGCAGGACAGGGGGTGGAGATACGCAGTATTTT	CASSRTGGGDTQYF
TRBV6-5	few	-	TRBJ2-5	13	TGTGCCAGCAGTCTCGGGGATCCAGAGACCCAGTACTTC	CASSLGDPETQYF
TRBV3-1	-	TRBD2	TRBJ2-1	17	TGTGCCAGCAGCCAAGTCCCCGGGACTATCCTTTACAATGAGCAGTTCTTC	CASSQVPGTILYNEQFF
TRBV6-2/TRBV6-3	few	-	TRBJ2-7	14	TGTGCCAGCAGTTACGGGGCTCCTAGCTACGAGCAGTACTTC	CASSYGAPSYEQYF
TRBV3-1	-	-	TRBJ1-2	12	TGTGCCAGCAGCCACGGAATGAATGGCTACACCTTC	CASSHGMNGYTF
TRBV3-1	-	-	TRBJ2-7	13	TGTGCCAGCGGCCAAGGACCTGGGAACGAGCAGTACTTC	CASGQGPGNEQYF
TRBV5-5	many	TRBD1	TRBJ2-1	15	TGTGCCAGCAGCCCAGGGGGTATGAGAGACAATGAGCAGTTCTTC	CASSPGGMRDNEQFF
TRBV11-2	few	TRBD2	TRBJ2-1	16	TGTGCCAGCAGCTCACTAAGCGGGAGGGCTTACAATGAGCAGTTCTTC	CASSSLSGRAYNEQFF
TRBV7-9	few	-	TRBJ2-7	14	TGTGCCAGCAGCCCTTACTTCAGTTTCTACGAGCAGTACTTC	CASSPYFSFYEQYF
TRBV20-1	-	TRBD1	TRBJ1-1	15	TGCAGTGCGAGGGGGACAGGGAGGATGAACACTGAAGCTTTCTTT	CSARGTGRMNTEAFF
TRBV6-6	-	-	TRBJ1-1	15	TGTGCCAGCAGTTACGTACGTATCAGGGACACTGAAGCTTTCTTT	CASSYVRIRDTEAFF